These 20 T cell receptor beta chains were sequenced from one sample in a study of immune evolution from preneoplasia to lung adenocarcinoma. TCRdb's table, derived via immunoSEQ multiplex PCR, lists solely in-frame clones and lacks some. This repertoire shows under 7,500 clones, about four fifths found once; its top ten account for roughly a tenth. Sample: FFPE normal lung tissue adjacent to the tumor. These receptors were collected from a person aged 50-75 years with lung adenocarcinoma.

The V call is TRBV30, the J call TRBJ2-3, with D tentatively TRBD2 (6 bases). The V end lost 5 bases, the J end lost 2 bases, and 11 bases lay between the germline ends. Germline CDR1 is GTSNPN and CDR2 is SVGIG (reference sequence). CDR3 length equals 13 residues. The CDR3 DNA reads as TGTGCCTGGCTCCGGGACTTCACAGATACGCAGTATTTT. Translating it yields CAWLRDFTDTQYF.

The chain is built from TRBV11-3 and TRBJ1-1; D is undetermined. The germline CDR1 and CDR2 sequences are SGHNT and YENEEA. V dropped 0 bases and J dropped 2 bases, with 10 bases sitting between them. The CDR3 contains 15 residues. CDR3 in amino acids: CASSLDWGGNTEAFF. CDR3 nucleotides: TGTGCCAGCAGCTTAGATTGGGGAGGTAACACTGAAGCTTTCTTT. The full variable domain, its missing parts supplied by reference TRBV11-3 and TRBJ1-1, is EAGVVQSPRYKIIEKKQPVAFWCNPISGHNTLYWYLQNLGQGPELLIRYENEEAVDDSQLPKDRFSAERLKGVDSTLKIQPAELGDSAVYLCASSLDWGGNTEAFFGQGTRLTVV.

This clone showed up just once. V gene TRBV29-1 combines with J gene TRBJ2-1, with D uncertain. Germline V lookup: CDR1 SQVTM, CDR2 ANQGSEA. V lost 7 bases and J 5 bases, leaving 12 bases between the germline ends. CDR3 size: 12 residues. The CDR3 nucleotides read TGCAGCGCTGTTGGAGTCCACAATGAGCAGTTCTTC. Amino acid sequence: CSAVGVHNEQFF.

This clone came up once. The gene calls are TRBV25-1 and TRBJ1-1, with D possibly matching TRBD1 (5 bases). CDR3 length: 14 amino acids. Germline values: CDR1 MGHDK, CDR2 SYGVNS. V gave up 3 bases and J gave up 6 bases, with 14 bases separating them. The CDR3 protein is CASSEPGRGAEAFF. As DNA, the CDR3 is TGTGCCAGCAGTGAGCCGGGGCGAGGGGCTGAAGCTTTCTTT.

This clone showed up just once. The J gene is TRBJ1-2, the V gene TRBV18; 8 bases fit TRBD1. This CDR3 comprises 15 residues. CDR1 and CDR2 (germline): KGHSH, LQKENI. Trimming took 3 bases from V and 6 from J; bases not matched to a gene: 9. The CDR3 here is CASSPPTGATDGYTF. For the CDR3, the DNA is TGTGCCAGCTCACCCCCGACAGGGGCCACGGATGGCTACACCTTC.

This chain uses TRBV7-8 with TRBJ2-7; TRBD2 matches 9 bases. Trimming cost V 5 bases and J 1 base; bases outside gene matches: 6. CDR1 and CDR2 (germline): SGHVS, FQNEAQ. There are 15 residues in the CDR3. CDR3 DNA sequence: TGTGCCAGCAGCCCGACTAGCGGAGATTCCTACGAGCAGTACTTC. Translating it yields CASSPTSGDSYEQYF.

The CDR3: CASSPGLAGSSGANVLTF. The CDR3 region has the DNA TGTGCCAGCTCACCCGGACTAGCTGGAAGCTCTGGGGCCAACGTCCTGACTTTC. The chain employs TRBV18 and TRBJ2-6; TRBD2 aligns across 8 bases. From germline, CDR1 is KGHSH and CDR2 LQKENI. V lost 3 bases to trimming and J lost 0 bases; unmatched junction nucleotides: 7. CDR3 length: 18 amino acids.

The V call is TRBV28, the J call TRBJ2-7; 7 nucleotides agree with TRBD2. V dropped 6 bases and J dropped 0; count of bases not matched to a gene: 8. Per the germline V gene, CDR1 is MDHEN and CDR2 is SYDVKM. CDR3 length: 15 amino acids. This CDR3 reads CASSLTGGSSYEQYF. The CDR3 DNA follows: TGTGCCAGCAGCCTGACGGGCGGGAGCTCCTACGAGCAGTACTTC.

The V and J genes are TRBV7-6 and TRBJ2-5; D not resolved. This CDR3 has 12 amino acids. Trimming took off 0 bases at V and 5 bases at J, with 4 bases between the two ends. Germline CDR1 and CDR2: SGHVS and FNYEAQ. CDR3 nucleotides: TGTGCCAGCAGCTTAGCAGGCGAGACCCAGTACTTC. Its translation: CASSLAGETQYF.

The chain combines TRBV30 with TRBJ2-7; D is ambiguous. Looked up from germline, CDR1 is GTSNPN and CDR2 is SVGIG (reference sequence). V was cut by 6 bases and J by 0 bases, with 6 bases left in between. CDR3 length: 11 residues. The CDR3, as DNA: TGTGCCTGCTCCGACTCCTACGAGCAGTACTTC. It codes for CACSDSYEQYF.

This rearrangement joins TRBV6-5 to TRBJ2-4; D may correspond to TRBD1 or TRBD2 (5 bases each). V dropped 6 bases and J dropped 2 bases, with 14 bases sitting between them. The CDR3 consists of 15 residues. Germline lookup yields CDR1 MNHEY and CDR2 SVGAGI. The CDR3 DNA sequence: TGTGCCAGCAGGCCCAGGGAGCTCCCCAAAAACATTCAGTACTTC. It specifies CASRPRELPKNIQYF.

The sample holds a few counts of this clone. This chain joins TRBV5-1 and TRBJ2-7; 10 nucleotides agree with TRBD1. CDR1 is SGHRS, CDR2 YFSETQ, per germline. This CDR3 comprises 16 residues. The junction had 5 bases not matched to a gene; V was cut back by 0 bases and J by 2 bases. The CDR3 DNA reads as TGCGCCAGCAGCTTGGAGGGACAGGGGCTTGCCTACGAGCAGTACTTC. The encoded protein is CASSLEGQGLAYEQYF.

The chain recombines TRBV7-3 with TRBJ1-1, with 11 nucleotides matching TRBD1. V shed 3 bases, J shed 5 bases, and the junction held 5 bases outside the gene matches. The CDR3 is made up of 15 amino acids. CDR1 SGHTA and CDR2 FQGTGA come from the germline V gene. CDR3 protein: CASSFGDRGSTEAFF. The CDR3 DNA reads as TGTGCCAGCAGCTTCGGGGACAGGGGGTCGACTGAAGCTTTCTTT.

The chain carries TRBV25-1 and TRBJ2-7; TRBD1 aligns across 8 bases. CDR3 length: 14 residues. The V segment lost 3 bases and the J segment 3 bases; nucleotides outside the gene matches: 4. The germline gives CDR1 MGHDK, CDR2 SYGVNS. This chain's CDR3 is CASSELGQDYEQYF. CDR3 nucleotide sequence: TGTGCCAGCAGTGAGTTGGGACAGGACTACGAGCAGTACTTC.

This rearrangement joins TRBV5-1 to TRBJ2-1; 12 bases align to TRBD2. The CDR3 totals 15 residues. CDR1 is SGHRS, CDR2 YFSETQ, per germline. Trimming cost V 0 bases and J 9 bases; bases outside gene matches: 4. CDR3 nucleotides: TGCGCCAGCAGCTTGGGACTAGCGGGAGTATTTGAGCAGTTCTTC. This gives the protein CASSLGLAGVFEQFF.

This chain links TRBV7-2 with TRBJ2-3, with 8 bases matching TRBD2. The CDR3 extends over 14 amino acids. The J segment lost 4 bases and the V segment lost 8 bases, leaving 8 bases of the junction unmatched. Germline CDR1 and CDR2: SGHTA and FQGNSA. Here the CDR3 DNA reads TGTGCCAGCGCCCGAGCGGGAGTGGCAGATACGCAGTATTTT. Translating gives CASARAGVADTQYF.

The V call is TRBV5-6, the J call TRBJ2-3; 9 bases map to TRBD2. The CDR3 totals 18 residues. The V and J ends lost 6 bases and 0 bases, in that order; junction bases with no gene match: 14. Looked up from germline, CDR1 is SGHDT and CDR2 is YYEEEE. The CDR3 bases are TGTGCCAGCAACAAACCTCGGCGGGAGGGCCGTAGCACAGATACGCAGTATTTT. Its protein product is CASNKPRREGRSTDTQYF. Variable domain in full (rest from reference TRBV5-6 and TRBJ2-3): DAGVTQSPTHLIKTRGQQVTLRCSPKSGHDTVSWYQQALGQGPQFIFQYYEEEERQRGNFPDRFSGHQFPNYSSELNVNALLLGDSALYLCASNKPRREGRSTDTQYFGPGTRLTVL.

The rearrangement joins TRBV9 to TRBJ1-1; D unresolved. The CDR3 consists of 14 residues. Germline V gives CDR1 SGDLS, CDR2 YYNGEE. V was pared by 3 bases and J by 4 bases, with 13 bases between. The CDR3 sequence: CASSADAKVTEAFF. CDR3 sequence (DNA): TGTGCCAGCAGCGCCGACGCTAAGGTCACTGAAGCTTTCTTT.

The sample holds one count of this clone. The chain joins TRBV7-9 to TRBJ2-7; D remains ambiguous. Germline CDR1 SEHNR, CDR2 FQNEAQ (reference sequence). The CDR3 has 13 residues. Between the trimmed V and J ends, which lost 1 base and 6 bases, there was a span of 10 bases. The CDR3 region has the DNA TGTGCCAGCAGCTTAGGTACCACCTTCGAGCAGTACTTC. It encodes CASSLGTTFEQYF.

V gene TRBV6-6 combines with J gene TRBJ2-3, with D unresolved. Germline loops: CDR1 MNHNY, CDR2 SVGAGI (reference sequence). The V gene lost 2 bases and the J gene lost 9 bases, with 21 bases spanning the gap. This CDR3 is built from 16 residues. The CDR3 DNA reads TGTGCCAGCAGTTACGAACCCCGACCGGTGGATGGAACGCAGTATTTT. It is translated as CASSYEPRPVDGTQYF.